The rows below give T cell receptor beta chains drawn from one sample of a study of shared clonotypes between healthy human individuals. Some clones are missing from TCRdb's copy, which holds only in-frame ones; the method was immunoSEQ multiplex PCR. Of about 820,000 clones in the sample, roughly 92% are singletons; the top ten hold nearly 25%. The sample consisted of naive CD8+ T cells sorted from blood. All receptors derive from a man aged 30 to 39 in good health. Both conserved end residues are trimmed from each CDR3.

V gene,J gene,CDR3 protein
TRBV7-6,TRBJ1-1,ASSLAGGGTEAF
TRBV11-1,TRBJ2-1,ASSPSDDYNEQF
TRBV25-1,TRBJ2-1,ASSEGGGRVNEQF
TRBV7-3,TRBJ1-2,ASSSTGGAGYT
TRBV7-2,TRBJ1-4,ASRSLGSTNEKLF
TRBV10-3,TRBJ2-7,AVTRDRGSYEQY
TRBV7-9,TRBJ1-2,ASIADRGVGYGYT
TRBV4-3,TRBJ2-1,ASSQDWSRGYEQF
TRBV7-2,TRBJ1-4,ASSRYSGTDEKLF
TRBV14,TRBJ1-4,ASSQAVGTSREKLF
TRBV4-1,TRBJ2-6,ASSQDLEGAVGANVLT
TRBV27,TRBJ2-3,ASSLYPSGRRNTDTQY
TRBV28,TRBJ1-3,ASSLVDNVDTIY
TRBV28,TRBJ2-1,ASSLLAGGNNEQF
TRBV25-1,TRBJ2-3,ASIVVIWLY
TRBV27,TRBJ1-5,ASSSFTGNQPQH
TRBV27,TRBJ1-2,ASSLSPGSVLGYT
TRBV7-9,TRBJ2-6,ASSLAQGPGANVLT
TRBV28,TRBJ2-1,ASSFPGSPSYNEQF
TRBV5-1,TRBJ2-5,ASSPDWETQY
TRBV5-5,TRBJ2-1,ASSLGTSGRPGEQF